The clone carrying this T cell receptor (beta chain) came up a few times. Its specificity is not known. These data are taken from a study of T cells in Graves' hyperthyroidism and ophthalmopathy. General observations from the study: Expanded thyroid clonotypes (above 0.001) were mostly also found in blood.

Patients were excluded for uncontrolled infection, other autoimmune disease, pregnancy or lactation. Used for diagnoses were clinical symptoms, serum thyroxine and TRAb, thyroid ultrasound and orbital computed tomography. What was amplified from RNA transcripts were TCR beta CDR3 regions. First-round RT-PCR with HTBI primers amplified the TCR CDR3 region. Via MiXCR, TCRdb re-called the multiplex PCR reads, giving one row per CDR3 protein. This sample has 450,000 to 500,000 distinct CDR3 sequences, with 22% found just once. The CDR3 is 16 residues long. The V end lost 6 bases, the J end lost 5 bases, and 19 bases lay between the germline ends.

The receptor was isolated from a woman in her 70s with Graves' ophthalmopathy. What was sequenced was blood. The J gene is TRBJ1-4, the V gene TRBV12-3 or TRBV12-4; D possibly corresponds to TRBD1 (5 bases). The CDR3 region has the DNA TGTGCCAGCAGCAGCGTTCCGGGACGGGTAAATGAAAAACTGTTTTTT. It translates to CASSSVPGRVNEKLFF.